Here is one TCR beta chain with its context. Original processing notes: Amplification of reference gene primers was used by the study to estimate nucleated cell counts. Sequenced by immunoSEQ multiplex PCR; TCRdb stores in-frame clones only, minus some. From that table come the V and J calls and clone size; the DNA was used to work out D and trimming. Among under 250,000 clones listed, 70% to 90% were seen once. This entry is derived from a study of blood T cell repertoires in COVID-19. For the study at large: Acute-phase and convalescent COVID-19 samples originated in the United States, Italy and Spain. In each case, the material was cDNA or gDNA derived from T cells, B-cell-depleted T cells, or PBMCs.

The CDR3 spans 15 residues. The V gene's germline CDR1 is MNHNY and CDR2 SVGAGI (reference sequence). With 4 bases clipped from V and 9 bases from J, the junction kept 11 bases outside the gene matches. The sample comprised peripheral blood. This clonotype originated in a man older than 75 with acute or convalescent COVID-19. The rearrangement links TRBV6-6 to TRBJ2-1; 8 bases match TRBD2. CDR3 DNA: TGTGCCAGCAGTTGGCCGGGACTAGTAAATAGTGAGCAGTTCTTC. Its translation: CASSWPGLVNSEQFF.